A selection of T cell receptor beta chains follows, all from one sample in a study of T-cell reconstitution after alpha-beta-depleted transplantation in children. MiXCR, run by TCRdb on the PCR reads, gives a single entry per CDR3 protein. The sample holds 440,000 or so distinct CDR3 sequences, 43% seen once. The specimen was PBMCs, collected before TCRalphabeta/CD19-depleted stem cell transplant. These receptors all come from a girl aged 2-10 years with aplastic anemia, due to receive a stem cell transplant. CDR3s include the opening cysteine and the closing phenylalanine or tryptophan. A D gene is named only where the DNA matches it firmly. Clone size appears in some rows only: once, few, many, or a class for an expanded clone.

clone size	J gene	D gene	V gene	CDR3 protein	CDR3 DNA
NA	TRBJ1-2	TRBD1	TRBV18	CASSPLGTGPGYTF	TGTGCCAGCTCACCACTGGGGACAGGGCCCGGCTACACCTTC
many	TRBJ1-5	TRBD1	TRBV6-2/TRBV6-3	CASSYWTGSNQPQHF	TGTGCCAGCAGTTACTGGACAGGGAGCAATCAGCCCCAGCATTTT
once	TRBJ2-3	TRBD1	TRBV20-1	CSAPGQYTDTQYF	TGCAGTGCCCCGGGACAGTACACAGATACGCAGTATTTT
few	TRBJ2-7	TRBD2	TRBV3-1	CASSQGGLAGGPRSSYEQYF	TGTGCCAGCAGCCAAGGGGGACTAGCGGGGGGGCCGCGGTCGTCCTACGAGCAGTACTTC
NA	TRBJ2-2	TRBD1	TRBV7-8	CASSLRQGASPNTGELFF	TGTGCCAGCAGCTTGCGGCAGGGGGCTTCCCCGAACACCGGGGAGCTGTTTTTT
NA	TRBJ2-1	NA	TRBV4-1	CASSGIGRDEQFF	TGCGCCAGCAGCGGGATAGGGCGGGATGAGCAGTTCTTC
few	TRBJ2-7	NA	TRBV6-1	CASSEASYEQYF	TGTGCCAGCAGTGAAGCTTCCTACGAGCAGTACTTC
NA	TRBJ2-1	NA	TRBV19	CASSMASGGAYNEQFF	TGTGCCAGTAGTATGGCTTCCGGGGGCGCCTACAATGAGCAGTTCTTC
NA	TRBJ2-7	NA	TRBV5-1	CASSLEDISYEQYF	TGCGCCAGCAGCTTGGAGGACATTTCCTACGAGCAGTACTTC
few	TRBJ2-7	NA	TRBV7-6	CASSRKGGALYYEQYF	TGTGCCAGCAGCAGGAAGGGGGGAGCGCTTTACTACGAGCAGTACTTC
NA	TRBJ2-2	NA	TRBV7-3	CASSLLEGGHGELFF	TGTGCCAGCAGCTTACTGGAGGGGGGCCACGGGGAGCTGTTTTTT
NA	TRBJ2-1	NA	TRBV20-1	CSLTGTYNEQFF	TGCAGCCTAACAGGGACCTACAATGAGCAGTTCTTC
few	TRBJ1-2	NA	TRBV29-1	CSVDGRGGYGYTF	TGCAGCGTTGATGGCAGGGGCGGCTATGGCTACACCTTC
NA	TRBJ2-7	NA	TRBV18	CASSRWRNEQYF	TGTGCCAGCTCACGCTGGAGGAACGAGCAGTACTTC
many	TRBJ1-5	NA	TRBV5-5	CASSLDRVEPQHF	TGTGCCAGCAGCTTGGACAGGGTAGAGCCCCAGCATTTT
few	TRBJ1-1	NA	TRBV6-1	CASSAFRDTEAFF	TGTGCCAGCAGCGCTTTCCGGGACACTGAAGCTTTCTTT
many	TRBJ2-1	TRBD2	TRBV6-2/TRBV6-3	CASSSGTSSFNEQFF	TGTGCCAGCAGTTCCGGGACTAGTTCGTTCAATGAGCAGTTCTTC
few	TRBJ2-6	NA	TRBV5-6	CASSLQGWDNVLTF	TGTGCCAGCAGCTTACAGGGATGGGACAACGTCCTGACTTTC
few	TRBJ2-3	TRBD2	TRBV5-1	CASSPRTSGSDTQYF	TGCGCCAGCAGCCCAAGGACTAGCGGGAGCGATACGCAGTATTTT
NA	TRBJ2-7	TRBD2	TRBV15	CATSRDGRISGRAIPYEQYF	TGTGCCACCAGCAGAGATGGAAGAATTAGCGGGAGGGCCATCCCCTACGAGCAGTACTTC